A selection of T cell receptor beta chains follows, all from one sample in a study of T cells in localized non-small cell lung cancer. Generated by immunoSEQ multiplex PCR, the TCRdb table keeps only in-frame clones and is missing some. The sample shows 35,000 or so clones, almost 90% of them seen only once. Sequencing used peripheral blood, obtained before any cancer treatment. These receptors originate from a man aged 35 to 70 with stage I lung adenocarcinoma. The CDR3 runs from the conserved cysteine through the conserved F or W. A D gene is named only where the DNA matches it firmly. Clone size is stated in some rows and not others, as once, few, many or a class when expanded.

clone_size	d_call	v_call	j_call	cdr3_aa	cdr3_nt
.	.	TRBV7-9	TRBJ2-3	CASSLAGGSDTQYF	TGTGCCAGCAGCTTAGCTGGTGGCTCAGATACGCAGTATTTT
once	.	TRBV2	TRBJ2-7	CASFGNGAISYEQYF	.
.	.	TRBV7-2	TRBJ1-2	CASSPRTASNYGYTF	TGTGCCAGCAGCCCCCGGACAGCCTCTAACTATGGCTACACCTTC
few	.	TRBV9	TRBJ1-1	CASSVQGDTEAFF	TGTGCCAGCAGCGTCCAGGGTGACACTGAAGCTTTCTTT
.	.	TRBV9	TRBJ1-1	CASSVSWGTEAFF	TGTGCCAGCAGCGTATCCTGGGGGACTGAAGCTTTCTTT
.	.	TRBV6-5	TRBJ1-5	CASSSWGRDQPQHF	TGTGCCAGCAGTTCTTGGGGTCGGGATCAGCCCCAGCATTTT
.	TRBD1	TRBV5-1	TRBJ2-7	CASSLARGLLEQYF	TGCGCCAGCAGCTTGGCCAGGGGGCTCCTCGAGCAGTACTTC
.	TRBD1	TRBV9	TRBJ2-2	CASSSAGTGGSGELFF	TGTGCCAGCAGCTCCGCCGGGACAGGGGGGTCCGGGGAGCTGTTTTTT
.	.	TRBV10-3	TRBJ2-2	CAISERSTGELFF	TGTGCCATCAGTGAACGGAGCACCGGGGAGCTGTTTTTT
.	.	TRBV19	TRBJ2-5	CASTQGPGSETQYF	TGTGCCAGTACGCAAGGTCCCGGGTCGGAGACCCAGTACTTC
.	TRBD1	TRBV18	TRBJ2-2	CASSTGATGELFF	TGTGCCAGCTCGACAGGGGCCACCGGGGAGCTGTTTTTT
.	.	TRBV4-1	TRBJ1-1	CAGGTEAFF	TGCGCTGGAGGGACTGAAGCTTTCTTT
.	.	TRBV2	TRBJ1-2	CASSEVSYGYTF	TGTGCCAGCAGTGAGGTCAGCTATGGCTACACCTTC
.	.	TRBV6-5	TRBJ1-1	CASSYVGAGYTEAFF	TGTGCCAGCAGTTACGTGGGGGCGGGGTACACTGAAGCTTTCTTT
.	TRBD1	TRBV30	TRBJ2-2	CAWSVGAGGDGELFF	TGTGCCTGGAGTGTTGGGGCAGGGGGAGACGGGGAGCTGTTTTTT
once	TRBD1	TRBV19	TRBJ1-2	CASSIPGGNYGYTF	TGTGCCAGTAGTATCCCAGGGGGCAACTATGGCTACACCTTC
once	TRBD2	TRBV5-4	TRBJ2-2	CASSFRGLGYTGELFF	TGTGCCAGCAGCTTCAGGGGACTAGGGTACACCGGGGAGCTGTTTTTT
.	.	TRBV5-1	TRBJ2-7	CASSLVLGTATYEQYF	TGCGCCAGCAGCTTGGTACTAGGGACGGCAACCTACGAGCAGTACTTC
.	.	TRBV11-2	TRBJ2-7	CASSLEGRLNSYEQYF	TGTGCCAGCAGCTTAGAGGGACGATTAAACTCCTACGAGCAGTACTTC
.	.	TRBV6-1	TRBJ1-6	CASGSSYNSPLHF	TGTGCCAGCGGGAGCTCCTATAATTCACCCCTCCACTTT
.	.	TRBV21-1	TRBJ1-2	CASSKAQSGLTGTFHGYTF	TGTGCCAGCAGCAAAGCCCAAAGCGGCTTAACCGGGACTTTTCATGGCTACACCTTC
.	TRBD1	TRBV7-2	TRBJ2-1	CASSLVGAGTGHYNEQFF	TGTGCCAGCAGCTTAGTTGGGGCCGGGACAGGGCACTACAATGAGCAGTTCTTC
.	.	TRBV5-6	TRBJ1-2	CASSSPLMGAANYGYTF	TGTGCCAGCAGCTCCCCCCTAATGGGGGCCGCTAACTATGGCTACACCTTC
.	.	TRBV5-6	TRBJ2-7	CASSLGTPYEQYF	TGTGCCAGCAGCTTAGGGACACCGTACGAGCAGTACTTC
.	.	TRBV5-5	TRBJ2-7	CASTARAEAYEQYF	TGTGCCAGCACCGCCCGGGCTGAGGCCTACGAGCAGTACTTC
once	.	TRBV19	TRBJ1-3	CASSTGYGNTIYF	TGTGCCAGTAGCACAGGGTATGGAAACACCATATATTTT
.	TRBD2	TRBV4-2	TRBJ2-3	CASSQDGGGTTDTQYF	TGTGCCAGCAGCCAAGATGGGGGGGGGACCACAGATACGCAGTATTTT
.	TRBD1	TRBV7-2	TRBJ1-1	CASSLFAGGAITEAFF	TGTGCCAGCAGCTTATTTGCAGGGGGCGCAATCACTGAAGCTTTCTTT
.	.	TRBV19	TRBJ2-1	CASSIVRSPGYNEQFF	TGTGCCAGTAGTATAGTGCGCTCACCGGGGTACAATGAGCAGTTCTTC
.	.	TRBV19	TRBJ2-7	CASSKGSPPYEQYF	TGTGCCAGTAGTAAAGGAAGCCCCCCCTACGAGCAGTACTTC
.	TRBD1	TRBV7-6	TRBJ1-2	CASSLAMGQGSAGGYTF	TGTGCCAGCAGCTTAGCGATGGGACAGGGGAGTGCGGGTGGCTACACCTTC
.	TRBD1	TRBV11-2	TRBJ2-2	CASSLWSWTGPTGELFF	TGTGCCAGCAGCTTATGGAGTTGGACAGGGCCCACCGGGGAGCTGTTTTTT
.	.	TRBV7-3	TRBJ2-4	CASSLGPDPWGAKNIQYF	TGTGCCAGCAGCTTAGGGCCTGATCCCTGGGGGGCCAAAAACATTCAGTACTTC
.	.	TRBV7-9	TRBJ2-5	CASSTRQIETQYF	TGTGCCAGCAGCACCCGACAGATAGAGACCCAGTACTTC
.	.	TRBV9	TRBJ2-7	CASTRSGSSYEQYF	TGTGCCAGCACCCGATCGGGGAGCTCCTACGAGCAGTACTTC
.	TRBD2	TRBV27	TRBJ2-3	CASSSTSGGGTDTQYF	TGTGCCAGCAGTTCAACTAGCGGGGGGGGGACAGATACGCAGTATTTT
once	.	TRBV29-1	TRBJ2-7	CSVSEGQIYEQYF	TGCAGCGTTTCCGAAGGGCAGATCTACGAGCAGTACTTC
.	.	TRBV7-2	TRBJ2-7	CASSLAGAYEQYF	TGTGCCAGCAGCTTAGCGGGGGCCTACGAGCAGTACTTC
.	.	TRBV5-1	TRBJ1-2	CASSRDRNGYTF	TGCGCCAGCAGCCGGGACCGTAATGGCTACACCTTC
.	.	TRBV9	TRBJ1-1	CASSAQPTGTNSEAFF	TGTGCCAGCAGCGCTCAGCCTACCGGGACAAACTCTGAAGCTTTCTTT
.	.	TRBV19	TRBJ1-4	CASSMVRGPGEKLFF	TGTGCCAGTAGTATGGTTCGGGGGCCGGGCGAAAAACTGTTTTTT
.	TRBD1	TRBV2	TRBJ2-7	CASSETDRVASEQYF	TGTGCCAGCAGCGAAACGGACAGGGTGGCGTCTGAGCAGTACTTC
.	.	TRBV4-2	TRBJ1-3	CASSQDPDTIYF	TGTGCCAGCAGCCAAGACCCAGACACCATATATTTT
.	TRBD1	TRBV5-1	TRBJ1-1	CASHNRGENTEAFF	TGCGCCAGCCATAACAGGGGAGAGAACACTGAAGCTTTCTTT
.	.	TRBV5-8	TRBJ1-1	CASSQHRPLNTEAFF	TGTGCCAGCAGCCAGCACCGGCCCTTGAACACTGAAGCTTTCTTT
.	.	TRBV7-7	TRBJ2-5	CASSLVARETQYF	TGTGCTAGCAGCTTAGTCGCAAGGGAGACCCAGTACTTC
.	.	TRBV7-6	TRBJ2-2	CASSPVRMASTGELFF	TGTGCCAGCAGCCCGGTCAGGATGGCTAGCACCGGGGAGCTGTTTTTT
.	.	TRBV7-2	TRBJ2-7	CASSLSQLNEQYF	TGTGCCAGCAGCTTAAGTCAGCTAAACGAGCAGTACTTC
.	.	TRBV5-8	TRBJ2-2	CASSYGGPGELFF	TGTGCCAGCTCATACGGGGGACCCGGGGAGCTGTTTTTT
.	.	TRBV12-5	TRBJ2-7	CASGLGTETNYEQYF	TGTGCTAGTGGTTTGGGGACAGAAACTAACTACGAGCAGTACTTC
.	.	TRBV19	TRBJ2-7	CASSMYGSYEQYF	TGTGCCAGTAGTATGTACGGCTCCTACGAGCAGTACTTC
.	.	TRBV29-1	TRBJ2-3	CSVDRDVTQYF	TGCAGCGTTGACCGGGACGTTACGCAGTATTTT
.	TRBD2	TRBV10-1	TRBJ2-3	CASSESKRGARYF	TGCGCCAGCAGTGAGTCTAAGCGGGGCGCCCGGTACTTT
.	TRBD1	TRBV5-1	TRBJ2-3	CASSSTGETDTQYF	TGCGCCAGCAGCTCGACAGGGGAGACAGATACGCAGTATTTT
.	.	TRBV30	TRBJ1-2	CAWNKDFYGYTF	TGTGCCTGGAATAAGGACTTCTATGGCTACACCTTC
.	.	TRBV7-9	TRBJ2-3	CASSSRAADTQYF	TGTGCCAGCAGCTCCCGAGCGGCAGATACGCAGTATTTT
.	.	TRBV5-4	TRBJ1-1	CASSLQGKNTEAFF	TGTGCCAGCAGCTTGCAGGGGAAGAACACTGAAGCTTTCTTT
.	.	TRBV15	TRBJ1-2	CATSRDGTFNYGYTF	TGTGCCACCAGCAGAGACGGGACATTTAACTATGGCTACACCTTC
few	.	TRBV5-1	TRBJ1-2	CASSLGTSQGYTF	TGCGCCAGCAGCTTGGGGACCTCTCAGGGCTACACCTTC